This record covers a single T cell receptor beta chain. This entry comes from a study of cytomegalovirus exposure and HLA in healthy donors. The PCR was carried out with 60 Vbeta primers and 13 Jbeta primers. Data came from immunoSEQ multiplex PCR; TCRdb stores just in-frame clones and leaves some out. The sample records 100,000 to 150,000 clones, 77% being singletons. Trimming removed 3 bases at V and 8 bases at J, with 13 bases between. CDR1 is GTSNPN and CDR2 is SVGIG in the germline V gene (reference sequence). The CDR3 spans 12 residues. The genes are TRBV30 and TRBJ1-2; weak D call: TRBD1 (5 bases). The material sequenced was PBMCs. This TCR came from a middle-aged woman in good health and CMV-seropositive. The CDR3 loop is CAWRISTAGYTF. CDR3 coding DNA: TGTGCCTGGAGGATATCGACAGCGGGCTACACCTTC.